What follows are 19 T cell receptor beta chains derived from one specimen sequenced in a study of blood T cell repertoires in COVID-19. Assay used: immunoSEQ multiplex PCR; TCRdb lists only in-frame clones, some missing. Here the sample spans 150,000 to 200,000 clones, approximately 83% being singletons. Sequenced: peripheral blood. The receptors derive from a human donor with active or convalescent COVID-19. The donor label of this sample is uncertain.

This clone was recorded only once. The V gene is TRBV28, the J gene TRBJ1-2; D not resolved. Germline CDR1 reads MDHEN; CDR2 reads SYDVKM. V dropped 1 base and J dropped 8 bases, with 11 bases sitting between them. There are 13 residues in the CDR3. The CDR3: CASSLSSLMGYTF. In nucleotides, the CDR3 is TGTGCCAGCAGTTTATCTTCCCTTATGGGCTACACCTTC.

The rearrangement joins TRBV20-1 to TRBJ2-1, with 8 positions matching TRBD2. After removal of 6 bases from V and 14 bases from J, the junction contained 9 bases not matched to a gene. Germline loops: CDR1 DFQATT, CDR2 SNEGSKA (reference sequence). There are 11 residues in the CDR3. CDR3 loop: CSAVLAGLEFF. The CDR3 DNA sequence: TGCAGTGCGGTTTTAGCGGGATTGGAGTTCTTC.

The CDR3 region has the DNA TGTGCCAGCAGTTACAGTGGGGGGGGCGCTGAAGCTTTCTTT. Encoded protein: CASSYSGGGAEAFF. The chain uses TRBV6-5 and TRBJ1-1; possible D gene TRBD1, 6 bases. CDR1 and CDR2 from the germline V gene are MNHEY and SVGAGI. Trimming cost V 2 bases and J 6 bases, with 13 bases left between them. This CDR3 is 14 amino acids long.

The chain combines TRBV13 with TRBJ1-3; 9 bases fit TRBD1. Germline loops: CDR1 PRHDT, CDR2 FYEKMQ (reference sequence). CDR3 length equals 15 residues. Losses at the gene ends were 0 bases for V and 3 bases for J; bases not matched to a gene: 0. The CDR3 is CASSLGGQGGNTIYF. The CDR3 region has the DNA TGTGCCAGCAGCTTAGGGGGACAGGGTGGAAACACCATATATTTT.

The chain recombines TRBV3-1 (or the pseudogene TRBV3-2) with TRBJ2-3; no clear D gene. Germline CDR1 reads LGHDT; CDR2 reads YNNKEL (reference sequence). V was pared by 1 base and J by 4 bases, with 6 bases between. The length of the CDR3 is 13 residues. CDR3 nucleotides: TGTGCCAGCAGCCAAGTCCGAGCAGATACGCAGTATTTT. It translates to CASSQVRADTQYF.

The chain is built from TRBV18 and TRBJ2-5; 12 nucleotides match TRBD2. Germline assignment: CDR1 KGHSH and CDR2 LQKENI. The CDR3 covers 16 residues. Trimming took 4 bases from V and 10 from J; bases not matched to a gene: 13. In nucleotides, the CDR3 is TGTGCCAGCTCACTCGGACTAGCGGGGAGCTTTTCGGACCAGTACTTC. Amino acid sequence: CASSLGLAGSFSDQYF.

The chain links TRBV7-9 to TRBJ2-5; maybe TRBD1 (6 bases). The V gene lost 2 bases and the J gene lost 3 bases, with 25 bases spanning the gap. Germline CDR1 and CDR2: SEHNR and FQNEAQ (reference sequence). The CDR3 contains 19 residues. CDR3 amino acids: CASSLRVAGALSYEETQYF. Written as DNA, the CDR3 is TGTGCCAGCAGCTTAAGGGTGGCAGGGGCGCTCTCTTATGAAGAGACCCAGTACTTC.

DNA for the CDR3: TGCGCCAGCAGCCAAGATAGAGAGGGTTTTTATGGCTACACCTTC. As protein: CASSQDREGFYGYTF. This chain uses TRBV4-1 with TRBJ1-2; D is undetermined. The CDR3 extends over 15 amino acids. Trimming removed 0 bases from V and 5 bases from J, with 13 bases in between. Germline assignment: CDR1 MGHRA and CDR2 YSYEKL.

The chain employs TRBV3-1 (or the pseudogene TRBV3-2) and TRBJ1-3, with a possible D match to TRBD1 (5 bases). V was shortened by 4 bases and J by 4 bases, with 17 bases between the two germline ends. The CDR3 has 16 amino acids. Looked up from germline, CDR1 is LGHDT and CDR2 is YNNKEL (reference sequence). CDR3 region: CASSPSSGGYGNTIYF. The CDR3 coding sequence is TGTGCCAGCAGCCCCTCCTCGGGGGGTTACGGAAACACCATATATTTT.

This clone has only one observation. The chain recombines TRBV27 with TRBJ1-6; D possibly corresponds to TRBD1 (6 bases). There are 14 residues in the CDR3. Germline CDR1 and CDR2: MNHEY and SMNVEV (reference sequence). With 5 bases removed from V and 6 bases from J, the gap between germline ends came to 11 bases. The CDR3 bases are TGTGCCAGCAGTCCAGGGACATCTAATTCACCCCTCCACTTT. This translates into CASSPGTSNSPLHF.

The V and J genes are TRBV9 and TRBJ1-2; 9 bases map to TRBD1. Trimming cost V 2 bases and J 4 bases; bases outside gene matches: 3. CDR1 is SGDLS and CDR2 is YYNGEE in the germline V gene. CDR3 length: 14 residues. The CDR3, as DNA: TGTGCCAGCAGCGTCACAGGGGGCGTCTATGGCTACACCTTC. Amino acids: CASSVTGGVYGYTF.

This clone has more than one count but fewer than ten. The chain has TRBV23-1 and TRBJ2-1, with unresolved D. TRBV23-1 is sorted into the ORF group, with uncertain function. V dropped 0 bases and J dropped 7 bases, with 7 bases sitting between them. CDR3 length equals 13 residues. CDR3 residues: CASSQSPKNEQFF. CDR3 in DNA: TGCGCCAGCAGTCAATCCCCTAAAAATGAGCAGTTCTTC.

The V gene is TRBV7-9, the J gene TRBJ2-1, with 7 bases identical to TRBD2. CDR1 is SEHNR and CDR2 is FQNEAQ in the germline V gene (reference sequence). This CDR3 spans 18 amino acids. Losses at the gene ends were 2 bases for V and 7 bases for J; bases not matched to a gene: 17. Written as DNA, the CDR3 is TGTGCCAGCAGCTTATACCCCCCTGCAGCGGGGCTATCTAATGAGCAGTTCTTC. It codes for CASSLYPPAAGLSNEQFF.

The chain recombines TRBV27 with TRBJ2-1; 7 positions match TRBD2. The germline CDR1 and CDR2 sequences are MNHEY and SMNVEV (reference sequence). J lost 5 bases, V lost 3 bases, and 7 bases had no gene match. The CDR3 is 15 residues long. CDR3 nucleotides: TGTGCCAGCAGTTTTCGGGGGGTTGTCAACAATGAGCAGTTCTTC. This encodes CASSFRGVVNNEQFF.

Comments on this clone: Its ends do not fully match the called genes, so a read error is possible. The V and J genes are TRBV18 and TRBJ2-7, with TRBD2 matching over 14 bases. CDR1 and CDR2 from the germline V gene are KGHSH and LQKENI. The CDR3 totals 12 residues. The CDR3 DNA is TGTGCCAGCTCACCCGGGACTAGCGGGGGCCTCTTC. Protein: CASSPGTSGGLF. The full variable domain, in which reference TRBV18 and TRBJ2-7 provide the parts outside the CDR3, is NAGVMQNPRHLVRRRGQEARLRCSPMKGHSHVYWYRQLPEEGLKFMVYLQKENIIDESGMPKERFSAEFPKEGPSILRIQQVVRGDSAAYFCASSPGTSGGLFGPGTRLTVT.

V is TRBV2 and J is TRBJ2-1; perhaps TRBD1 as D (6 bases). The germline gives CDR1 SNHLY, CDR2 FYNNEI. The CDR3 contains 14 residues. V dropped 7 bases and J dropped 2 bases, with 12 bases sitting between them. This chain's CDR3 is CASIKGETYNEQFF. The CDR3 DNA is TGTGCCAGCATAAAGGGGGAGACCTACAATGAGCAGTTCTTC.

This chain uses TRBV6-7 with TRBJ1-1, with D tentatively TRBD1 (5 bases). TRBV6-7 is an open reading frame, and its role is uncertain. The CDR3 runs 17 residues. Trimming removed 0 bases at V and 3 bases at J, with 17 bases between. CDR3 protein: CASSYSKGPGGYTEAFF. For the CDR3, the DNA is TGTGCCAGCAGTTACTCGAAGGGACCGGGGGGATACACTGAAGCTTTCTTT.

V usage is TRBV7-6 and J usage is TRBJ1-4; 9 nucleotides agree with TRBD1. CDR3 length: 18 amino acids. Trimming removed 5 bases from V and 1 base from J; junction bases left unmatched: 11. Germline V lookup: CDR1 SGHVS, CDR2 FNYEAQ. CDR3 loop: CASSTYAQGAGTNEKLFF. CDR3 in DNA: TGTGCCAGCAGCACTTACGCACAGGGGGCAGGAACTAATGAAAAACTGTTTTTT.

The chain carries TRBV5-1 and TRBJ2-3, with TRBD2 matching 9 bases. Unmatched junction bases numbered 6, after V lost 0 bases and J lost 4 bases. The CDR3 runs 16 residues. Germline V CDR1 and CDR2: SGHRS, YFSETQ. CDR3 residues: CASSLELAGVADTQYF. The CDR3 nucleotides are TGCGCCAGCAGCTTGGAATTAGCGGGAGTTGCAGATACGCAGTATTTT. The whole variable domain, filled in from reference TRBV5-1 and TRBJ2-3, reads KAGVTQTPRYLIKTRGQQVTLSCSPISGHRSVSWYQQTPGQGLQFLFEYFSETQRNKGNFPGRFSGRQFSNSRSEMNVSTLELGDSALYLCASSLELAGVADTQYFGPGTRLTVL.